The present T cell receptor beta chain was sequenced within a study of beta chain features in type 1 diabetes. This CDR3 comprises 14 residues. CDR1 MGHDK and CDR2 SYGVNS come from the germline V gene. Trimming took 4 bases from V and 7 from J, leaving 14 bases between them. Sequenced material consisted of expressed TCRB transcripts (all of the isolated RNA was reverse transcribed). Sequencing used immunoSEQ multiplex PCR; TCRdb keeps in-frame clones, though not all of them. The sample includes roughly 340,000 clones, approximately 15% of them seen just once. Study-wide results and limits: Within each of all four CD4+ subsets, Type 1 diabetes patients had TCRB CDR3s that were moderately but significantly shorter. Patients and controls would be equally affected if PCR favored shorter templates. A cDNA-based sequencing approach could over-represent cells with high TCR expression.

On this clone: Its antigen is unidentified.

CD4+ naive, central memory, regulatory and stem cell-like memory subsets were isolated by sorting on CD45RO/CCR7/CD25/CD127/CD95/CD27. Sorting produced populations that all topped 95% purity. The V gene is TRBV25-1, the J gene TRBJ1-5, with D possibly being TRBD1 (6 bases). This TCR was recovered from a woman in her late teens or twenties with type 1 diabetes. Material for sequencing was naive CD4+ T cells from blood. The CDR3 bases are TGTGCCAGCAGTGGGCGGGGGGCTGAGCAGCCCCAGCATTTT. It translates to CASSGRGAEQPQHF.